This TCR beta chain is from a study of blood T cell repertoires in COVID-19. Study-level background: Both acute and convalescent COVID-19 samples were obtained from the United States, Italy and Spain. The cDNA or gDNA used as material had been derived from T cells, B-cell-depleted T cells, or PBMCs.

The CDR3 has 15 amino acids. Trimming stripped 4 bases from V and 2 bases from J, with 12 bases between. The V gene's germline CDR1 is LNHDA and CDR2 SQIVND (reference sequence). Study processing details: Counts of nucleated cells, estimated from reference gene primer amplification, were obtained. Using immunoSEQ multiplex PCR, the repertoire was profiled, and TCRdb retains in-frame clones only, with some absent. D and trimming were read from the DNA, whereas the V and J calls and clone size are those reported in that table. Of 180,000 or so clones in the sample, around 89% were seen once. The chain combines TRBV19 with TRBJ2-1; a possible D gene is TRBD1 (6 bases). The source is a man aged 50-59 years with acute or convalescent COVID-19. The sequencing sample was made of peripheral blood. Written as DNA, the CDR3 is TGTGCCAGTAGTAGAGTACAGGGACCCTACAATGAGCAGTTCTTC. Translation gives CASSRVQGPYNEQFF.